The 7 T cell receptor beta chains below were found in one sample sequenced in a study of Ad26.COV2.S vaccination and SARS-CoV-2 variants. Repertoires were generated with immunoSEQ multiplex PCR, while TCRdb's copy carries only in-frame clones and drops some. The data contain hundreds of thousands of clones, approximately 90% of them singletons. The treatment: around 19 received Ad26.COV2.S at low or high dose, single or two shots; about 5 received placebo; per-sample allocation not given. Repertoires come from day 63 after the first vaccine or placebo injection. The source was peripheral blood, collected in a trial of Ad26.COV2.S vaccine versus placebo. The receptors derive from a person between 18 and 60 years old who received the Ad26.COV2.S COVID-19 vaccine or a placebo.

The chain employs TRBV28 and TRBJ1-5; D remains unclear. With 3 bases removed from V and 4 bases from J, the gap between germline ends came to 16 bases. CDR3 length equals 16 residues. In germline, CDR1 is MDHEN, CDR2 SYDVKM. The CDR3 here is CASSLAFRTGNQPQHF. The CDR3 region has the DNA TGTGCCAGCAGTTTGGCGTTTAGGACGGGAAATCAGCCCCAGCATTTT. Complete variable domain (other parts from reference TRBV28 and TRBJ1-5): DVKVTQSSRYLVKRTGEKVFLECVQDMDHENMFWYRQDPGLGLRLIYFSYDVKMKEKGDIPEGYSVSREKKERFSLILESASTNQTSMYLCASSLAFRTGNQPQHFGDGTRLSIL.

The chain links TRBV7-9 to TRBJ1-5; 7 positions match TRBD1. Germline V gene lookup returns CDR1 SEHNR and CDR2 FQNEAQ (reference sequence). This CDR3 has 14 residues. V gave up 5 bases and J gave up 2 bases; unmatched junction bases: 3. CDR3 sequence reads: CASSNGTGNQPQHF. CDR3 sequence (DNA): TGTGCCAGCAGCAACGGGACAGGCAATCAGCCCCAGCATTTT.

This clone was seen a handful of times. The DNA of the CDR3 is TGTGCCAGCAATGGCGCGGGACAGCCCCAGCATTTT. Its protein product is CASNGAGQPQHF. The chain joins TRBV7-8 to TRBJ1-5; unclear D gene. The CDR3 is 12 residues long. Trimming took 7 bases from V and 7 from J, leaving 11 bases between them. Germline V lookup: CDR1 SGHVS, CDR2 FQNEAQ.

This clone occurred once. The chain combines TRBV5-8 with TRBJ2-5; D is unclear. This CDR3 is built from 14 residues. Trimming cost V 4 bases and J 1 base, with 11 bases left between them. The germline V gene has CDR1 SGHTS and CDR2 YDEGEE. As DNA, the CDR3 is TGTGCCAGCAGCCCCGTAGCAACCCAAGAGACCCAGTACTTC. Protein: CASSPVATQETQYF.

The V and J genes are TRBV4-1 and TRBJ1-2, with a possible D match to TRBD1 (5 bases). V was shortened by 4 bases and J by 4 bases, with 22 bases between the two germline ends. This CDR3 is built from 17 residues. Per the germline V gene, CDR1 is MGHRA and CDR2 is YSYEKL. The CDR3 spells CASSPSINDGAGYGYTF. CDR3 nucleotide sequence: TGCGCCAGCAGCCCTTCCATAAATGACGGGGCTGGCTATGGCTACACCTTC.

The CDR3: CASSEWNSGEQFF. CDR3 bases: TGTGCCAGCAGTGAATGGAACTCAGGTGAGCAGTTCTTC. The rearrangement links TRBV2 to TRBJ2-1, with D unresolved. Germline lookup yields CDR1 SNHLY and CDR2 FYNNEI. V lost 2 bases and J 9 bases, leaving 11 bases between the germline ends. The CDR3 spans 13 residues.

This clone occurred a few times. The chain recombines TRBV5-6 with TRBJ2-2, with a weak D call TRBD1 (5 bases). Between the trimmed V and J ends, which lost 1 base and 3 bases, there was a span of 7 bases. The CDR3 is 14 residues long. Per germline, CDR1 SGHDT and CDR2 YYEEEE. CDR3 nucleotides: TGTGCCAGCAGCTTGCGGACACACACCGGGGAGCTGTTTTTT. Protein sequence: CASSLRTHTGELFF.